This TCR beta chain was documented in a study of technical replicates of blood from several donors. CDR1 and CDR2 (germline): MNHNY, SVGAGI (reference sequence). V lost 6 bases to trimming and J lost 9 bases; unmatched junction nucleotides: 13. The CDR3 has 15 residues. This table comes from immunoSEQ multiplex PCR, and its TCRdb copy is limited to in-frame clones, with some not included. The sample shows around 50,000 clones, less than 95% of them seen only once. The V call is TRBV6-6, the J call TRBJ2-5; 10 positions match TRBD2. The sequenced sample was T cells isolated from PBMCs. This receptor was obtained from a human donor in good health. CDR3 sequence: CASSLFGLAAAPQYF. The CDR3 region has the DNA TGTGCCAGCAGCCTTTTCGGACTAGCGGCGGCCCCCCAGTACTTC.